The rows below give T cell receptor beta chains drawn from one sample of a study of cytomegalovirus exposure and HLA in healthy donors. Method: immunoSEQ multiplex PCR; TCRdb's copy keeps in-frame clones and lacks some. The table lists fewer than 200,000 clones, roughly 85% of them singletons, with roughly 15% in the top ten. The specimen was PBMCs. These receptors all come from a man aged 18 to 35 in good health and CMV-seropositive. CDR3s include the opening cysteine and the closing phenylalanine or tryptophan. D genes are given only for firm matches. Only part of the rows carry a size: once, few, many, or a class if the clone is expanded.

CDR3,DNA,D,size,V,J
CASSDYLPGVEKLFF,TGTGCCAGCAGTGACTACCTGCCAGGCGTGGAAAAACTGTTTTTT,NA,NA,TRBV6-1,TRBJ1-4
CASSLVGQGEETQYF,TGCGCCAGCAGCTTGGTTGGACAGGGGGAAGAGACCCAGTACTTC,TRBD1,NA,TRBV5-1,TRBJ2-5
CASSYTGEQPQHF,TGTGCCAGCAGTTACACAGGGGAACAGCCCCAGCATTTT,TRBD1,once,TRBV6-5,TRBJ1-5
CASSYPQREGPLQYF,TGTGCCAGCAGTTACCCGCAGCGGGAGGGCCCCTTGCAGTACTTC,TRBD2,NA,TRBV6-6,TRBJ2-7
CARGGHHYNEQFF,TGTGCCAGAGGGGGTCATCATTACAATGAGCAGTTCTTC,NA,few,TRBV14,TRBJ2-1
CASSLRTQGEKLFF,TGTGCCAGCAGTTTGCGGACACAAGGTGAAAAACTGTTTTTT,NA,NA,TRBV28,TRBJ1-4
CASSGSGGGETQYF,TGTGCCAGCAGCGGGAGCGGGGGGGGTGAGACCCAGTACTTC,TRBD2,NA,TRBV13,TRBJ2-5
CASSLSLTSGPYEQYF,TGTGCCAGCAGTTTAAGCTTGACTAGCGGACCCTACGAGCAGTACTTC,TRBD2,NA,TRBV2,TRBJ2-7
CASSYRGQNTEAFF,TGTGCCAGCAGCTACAGGGGGCAGAACACTGAAGCTTTCTTT,TRBD1,NA,TRBV11-2,TRBJ1-1
CASSLLVDRTEETQYF,TGTGCCAGCAGCTTGTTAGTGGACAGGACCGAAGAGACCCAGTACTTC,TRBD1,NA,TRBV5-6,TRBJ2-5
CASSGWTLYNSPLHF,TGTGCCAGCAGTGGGTGGACTCTATATAATTCACCCCTCCACTTT,NA,NA,TRBV6-1,TRBJ1-6
CATSTATKGVFGYTF,TGTGCCACCAGCACCGCCACTAAGGGGGTTTTTGGCTACACCTTC,NA,NA,TRBV15,TRBJ1-2
CSAEGADTQYF,TGCAGTGCTGAGGGGGCAGATACGCAGTATTTT,NA,NA,TRBV20-1,TRBJ2-3
CASSFDPTSQQTQYF,TGCGCCAGCAGCTTTGACCCGACAAGTCAGCAGACCCAGTACTTC,NA,NA,TRBV5-1,TRBJ2-5
CASSAGRGGGYNEQFF,TGCGCCAGCAGCGCGGGTCGAGGGGGCGGCTACAATGAGCAGTTCTTC,TRBD1,NA,TRBV5-1,TRBJ2-1
CASSPSTGLNYGYTF,TGTGCCAGCTCACCCTCGACAGGGCTAAACTATGGCTACACCTTC,TRBD1,NA,TRBV18,TRBJ1-2
CASSFNPGSYNEQFF,TGTGCCAGCAGCTTTAACCCAGGATCCTACAATGAGCAGTTCTTC,NA,NA,TRBV7-8,TRBJ2-1
CASSEYPDRVDLGLYF,TGTGCCAGCAGTGAATACCCCGACAGGGTAGACTTAGGGCTGTATTTT,TRBD1,NA,TRBV6-1,TRBJ2-3
CASSVGIGEGSYEQYF,TGTGCCAGCAGCGTAGGAATTGGAGAGGGTTCCTACGAGCAGTACTTC,NA,NA,TRBV9,TRBJ2-7
CASSLLSGNGYTF,TGTGCCAGCAGCTTATTGAGCGGGAATGGCTACACCTTC,NA,few,TRBV7-6,TRBJ1-2
CASSLGVWTGGTRSTEAFF,TGCGCCAGCAGCTTGGGGGTATGGACAGGGGGCACCCGTAGCACTGAAGCTTTCTTT,TRBD1,NA,TRBV5-1,TRBJ1-1
CASSFGADTQYF,TGTGCCAGCAGCTTCGGAGCAGATACGCAGTATTTT,NA,once,TRBV11-2,TRBJ2-3
CASSFGGGVGAFF,TGTGCCAGCAGTTTTGGGGGCGGCGTGGGAGCTTTCTTT,NA,NA,TRBV28,TRBJ1-1
CASSYVRDTSEQYF,TGTGCCAGCAGTTACGTGAGGGACACAAGCGAGCAGTACTTC,NA,once,TRBV6-5,TRBJ2-7
CASLDRYNQPQHF,TGTGCCTCCCTGGACAGGTATAATCAGCCCCAGCATTTT,TRBD1,few,TRBV28,TRBJ1-5
CSVGDSLEKLFF,TGCAGCGTTGGGGACAGCCTGGAAAAACTGTTTTTT,TRBD1,NA,TRBV29-1,TRBJ1-4
CASSGGTGYYEQYF,TGTGCCAGCAGTGGCGGGACAGGGTACTACGAGCAGTACTTC,TRBD1,few,TRBV6-1,TRBJ2-7
CASSLSDTEAFF,TGTGCCAGCAGCCTCTCCGACACTGAAGCTTTCTTT,NA,NA,TRBV28,TRBJ1-1
CASSESGTGLYEQYF,TGTGCCAGCAGTGAATCCGGGACAGGGCTCTACGAGCAGTACTTC,TRBD1,NA,TRBV6-1,TRBJ2-7
CASSSGGGPYEQYF,TGTGCCAGCAGTTCAGGAGGGGGCCCCTACGAGCAGTACTTC,NA,NA,TRBV6-5,TRBJ2-7
CASSLRLAGAAGELFF,TGTGCCAGCAGCTTAAGGCTAGCGGGAGCTGCCGGGGAGCTGTTTTTT,TRBD2,NA,TRBV7-8,TRBJ2-2
CASSTKETGFYEQYF,TGCGCCAGCAGTACTAAAGAGACAGGGTTCTACGAGCAGTACTTC,TRBD1,NA,TRBV5-1,TRBJ2-7
CAITPGGATDTQYF,TGTGCCATCACTCCAGGGGGTGCTACAGATACGCAGTATTTT,TRBD1,few,TRBV28,TRBJ2-3
CASSEVRGHQPQHF,TGTGCCAGCAGTGAAGTAAGGGGGCATCAGCCCCAGCATTTT,TRBD1,NA,TRBV6-1,TRBJ1-5
CASSDTYEQYF,TGCGCCAGCAGTGACACCTACGAGCAGTACTTC,NA,NA,TRBV10-1,TRBJ2-7
CASTGGLAAEGDTQYF,TGTGCCAGCACCGGGGGACTAGCGGCAGAGGGAGATACGCAGTATTTT,TRBD2,NA,TRBV5-5,TRBJ2-3
CASSYSPGDGQETQYF,TGTGCCAGCAGTTACTCACCAGGGGATGGCCAAGAGACCCAGTACTTC,NA,once,TRBV6-5,TRBJ2-5
CASSLGTGVGYTF,TGCGCCAGCAGCCTCGGGACAGGGGTAGGCTACACCTTC,TRBD1,NA,TRBV5-1,TRBJ1-2
CASSLEGQPLF,TGTGCCAGCAGCTTAGAAGGACAGCCGCTCTTT,NA,NA,TRBV7-9,TRBJ1-1
CASSLERAGGRAFF,TGTGCCAGCAGCTTAGAAAGGGCGGGAGGGCGCGCTTTCTTT,NA,NA,TRBV11-2,TRBJ1-1
CASSTRVNSPLHF,TGTGCCAGCAGCACCCGGGTTAATTCACCCCTCCACTTT,NA,NA,TRBV7-8,TRBJ1-6
CASSDRQRSTDTQYF,TGTGCCAGCAGTGATCGACAGCGTAGCACAGATACGCAGTATTTT,NA,once,TRBV2,TRBJ2-3
CASSPIGQLYGYTF,TGTGCCAGCAGCCCTATAGGACAGCTCTATGGCTACACCTTC,NA,NA,TRBV28,TRBJ1-2